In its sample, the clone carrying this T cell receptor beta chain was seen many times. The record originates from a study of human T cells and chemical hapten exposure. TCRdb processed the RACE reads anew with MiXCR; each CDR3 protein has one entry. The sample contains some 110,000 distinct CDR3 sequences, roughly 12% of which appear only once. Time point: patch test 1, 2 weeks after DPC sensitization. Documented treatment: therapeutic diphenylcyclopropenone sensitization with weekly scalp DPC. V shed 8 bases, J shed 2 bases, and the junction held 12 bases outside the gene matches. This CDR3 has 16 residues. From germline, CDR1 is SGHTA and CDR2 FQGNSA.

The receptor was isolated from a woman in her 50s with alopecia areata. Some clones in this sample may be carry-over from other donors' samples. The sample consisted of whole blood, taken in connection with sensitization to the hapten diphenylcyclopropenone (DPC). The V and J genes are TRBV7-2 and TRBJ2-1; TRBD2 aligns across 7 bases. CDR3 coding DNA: TGTGCCAGCGCGAGAGAGTCCGGGACTACCTACAATGAGCAGTTCTTC. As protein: CASARESGTTYNEQFF. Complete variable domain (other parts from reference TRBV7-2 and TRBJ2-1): GAGVSQSPSNKVTEKGKDVELRCDPISGHTALYWYRQSLGQGLEFLIYFQGNSAPDKSGLPSDRFSAERTGGSVSTLTIQRTQQEDSAVYLCASARESGTTYNEQFFGPGTRLTVL.